These T cell receptor beta chains were read from a single sample in a study of identical twins. TCRdb passed the 5' RACE reads through MiXCR, listing each CDR3 protein once. The sample consists of approximately 410,000 distinct CDR3 sequences, around a sixth of them appearing once. What was sequenced was naive T cells sorted from blood. These receptor sequences come from a man between 45 and 60 years old in good health. Both conserved end residues are part of each CDR3. A D gene is named only where the DNA matches it firmly. Not every row has a clone size; where given, it reads once, few, many or a size class.

NA	NA	TRBJ2-1	TRBV6-2/TRBV6-3	CASSYSSSYNEQFF	TGTGCCAGCAGTTATAGTAGTTCCTACAATGAGCAGTTCTTC
NA	many	TRBJ2-7	TRBV7-2	CASSLTFLIHEQYF	TGTGCCAGCAGCTTGACTTTTCTTATTCACGAGCAGTACTTC
TRBD2	NA	TRBJ2-1	TRBV20-1	CSARTGLAGDYNEQFF	TGCAGTGCTAGAACCGGACTAGCGGGGGACTACAATGAGCAGTTCTTC
TRBD2	NA	TRBJ2-1	TRBV10-3	CAISGFSSGRSFNEQFF	TGTGCCATCAGTGGGTTCTCTAGCGGGAGATCCTTCAATGAGCAGTTCTTC
NA	many	TRBJ2-1	TRBV7-8	CASSLGRVPYNEQFF	TGTGCCAGCAGCTTAGGGAGGGTACCCTACAATGAGCAGTTCTTC
TRBD2	NA	TRBJ2-5	TRBV5-1	CASMGLAISGGETQYF	TGCGCCAGCATGGGACTAGCGATTTCAGGGGGAGAGACCCAGTACTTC
NA	many	TRBJ2-3	TRBV5-1	CASSRDSMDTQYF	TGCGCCAGCAGTCGGGACTCTATGGATACGCAGTATTTT
TRBD1	once	TRBJ1-5	TRBV6-2/TRBV6-3	CASRPTGGDNQPQHF	TGTGCCAGCAGGCCGACAGGGGGGGATAATCAGCCCCAGCATTTT
NA	NA	TRBJ1-1	TRBV2	CASSREGFGTEAFF	TGTGCCAGCAGCCGAGAGGGGTTTGGGACTGAAGCTTTCTTT
NA	few	TRBJ2-3	TRBV6-2/TRBV6-3	CASSYLNREDTQYF	TGTGCCAGCAGTTACCTGAACAGGGAAGATACGCAGTATTTT
NA	few	TRBJ1-6	TRBV7-2	CASSLVGQQNNSPLHF	TGTGCCAGCAGCTTAGTAGGACAGCAGAATAATTCACCCCTCCACTTT
NA	NA	TRBJ1-6	TRBV28	CASSPRARGPPLHF	TGTGCCAGCAGTCCACGCGCCAGGGGCCCACCCCTCCACTTT
TRBD2	NA	TRBJ2-2	TRBV11-3	CASSPRGENTGELFF	TGTGCCAGCAGCCCACGGGGGGAGAACACCGGGGAGCTGTTTTTT
NA	few	TRBJ1-4	TRBV20-1	CSARPPGHRNEKLFF	TGCAGTGCTAGACCCCCGGGACACAGAAATGAAAAACTGTTTTTT
TRBD1	many	TRBJ2-7	TRBV5-1	CASSLALGQGISEQYF	TGCGCCAGCAGCTTGGCACTCGGACAGGGTATCAGCGAGCAGTACTTC
NA	many	TRBJ2-7	TRBV5-1	CASSPGSSYEQYF	TGTGCCAGCAGCCCCGGGAGTTCCTACGAGCAGTACTTC
NA	NA	TRBJ2-1	TRBV30	CAWRVMGDTEQFF	TGTGCCTGGAGGGTAATGGGGGACACAGAGCAGTTCTTC
TRBD2	NA	TRBJ2-5	TRBV20-1	CTFRPGGETQYF	TGCACTTTCCGCCCCGGGGGGGAGACCCAGTACTTC
TRBD2	few	TRBJ2-7	TRBV20-1	CSARDSGRGYEQYF	TGCAGTGCTAGAGATAGCGGGAGGGGGTACGAGCAGTACTTC
TRBD1	NA	TRBJ2-1	TRBV19	CASRGGTGVNEQFF	TGTGCCAGTAGGGGCGGGACAGGGGTCAATGAGCAGTTCTTC
NA	few	TRBJ1-4	TRBV20-1	CSATTPEASYEKLFF	TGCAGTGCCACGACCCCGGAAGCGTCATATGAAAAACTGTTTTTT
NA	many	TRBJ2-1	TRBV19	CASRSSAPLENEQFF	TGTGCCAGTAGGTCTAGCGCCCCCCTCGAGAATGAGCAGTTCTTC
NA	many	TRBJ1-2	TRBV6-2/TRBV6-3	CASSKGPVNYGYTF	TGTGCCAGCAGCAAGGGACCCGTGAACTATGGCTACACCTTC
NA	many	TRBJ1-6	TRBV6-1	CASSERQYNSPLHF	TGTGCCAGCAGTGAGCGACAGTATAATTCACCCCTCCACTTT
TRBD2	NA	TRBJ2-5	TRBV20-1	CSALKTSGSSETQYF	TGCAGTGCTCTTAAGACTAGCGGGAGCTCAGAGACCCAGTACTTC
TRBD1	NA	TRBJ2-7	TRBV5-4	CASSFYRGRSEQYF	TGTGCCAGCAGCTTCTACAGGGGCAGGAGCGAGCAGTACTTC
TRBD1	NA	TRBJ2-1	TRBV24-1	CATSVGQGVNEQFF	TGTGCCACCAGCGTGGGACAGGGGGTCAATGAGCAGTTCTTC
TRBD2	few	TRBJ2-1	TRBV11-1	CASSLSGGALNEQFF	TGTGCCAGCAGCTTAAGCGGGGGGGCTTTAAATGAGCAGTTCTTC
NA	few	TRBJ2-7	TRBV20-1	CSASGGYKQYF	TGCAGTGCTAGCGGAGGTTATAAGCAGTACTTC
NA	many	TRBJ2-2	TRBV2	CASSARTDTGELFF	TGTGCCAGCAGTGCTAGGACAGACACCGGGGAGCTGTTTTTT
NA	NA	TRBJ2-5	TRBV25-1	CASSDTPPGTQYF	TGTGCCAGCAGTGATACCCCACCGGGGACCCAGTACTTC
TRBD1	NA	TRBJ1-1	TRBV20-1	CSAPGTVNTEAFF	TGCAGTGCTCCCGGGACAGTGAACACTGAAGCTTTCTTT
NA	few	TRBJ2-5	TRBV12-3/TRBV12-4	CASSLRSQETQYF	TGTGCCAGCAGTTTAAGGTCCCAAGAGACCCAGTACTTC
NA	once	TRBJ1-4	TRBV7-6	CASSLGHREKLFF	TGTGCCAGCAGCTTAGGACATCGGGAAAAACTGTTTTTT
NA	many	TRBJ2-7	TRBV4-3	CASSQGDSLSEQYF	TGCGCCAGCAGCCAAGGAGACAGCCTCTCCGAGCAGTACTTC
TRBD1	NA	TRBJ2-1	TRBV4-1	CASSYPGQGLQVGVEQFF	TGCGCCAGCAGCTATCCGGGACAGGGGCTCCAAGTAGGGGTGGAGCAGTTCTTC
NA	few	TRBJ1-6	TRBV6-5	CASSYFGADNSPLHF	TGTGCCAGCAGTTACTTCGGGGCAGATAATTCACCCCTCCACTTT
NA	NA	TRBJ2-2	TRBV27	CASSALWGPNTGEPFF	TGTGCCAGCAGTGCCCTATGGGGGCCGAACACCGGGGAGCCGTTTTTT
NA	NA	TRBJ1-2	TRBV6-1	CASSEELGVNYGYTF	TGTGCCAGCAGTGAGGAGTTAGGGGTTAACTATGGCTACACCTTC
TRBD1	many	TRBJ2-7	TRBV12-3/TRBV12-4	CASSPTGGAYEQYF	TGTGCCAGCAGCCCGACAGGGGGAGCCTACGAGCAGTACTTC
NA	many	TRBJ2-7	TRBV6-2/TRBV6-3	CASSWTVYEQYF	TGTGCCAGCAGTTGGACAGTCTACGAGCAGTACTTC
NA	many	TRBJ2-1	TRBV29-1	CSVEEARHYNEQFF	TGCAGCGTTGAAGAGGCGAGACACTACAATGAGCAGTTCTTC
TRBD1	few	TRBJ2-2	TRBV20-1	CSAKGQENTGELFF	TGCAGTGCTAAGGGACAGGAGAACACCGGGGAGCTGTTTTTT
NA	few	TRBJ2-6	TRBV15	CATSRDVWVGGANVLTF	TGTGCCACCAGCAGAGATGTTTGGGTTGGTGGGGCCAACGTCCTGACTTTC
NA	few	TRBJ2-4	TRBV20-1	CSARRESNNIQYF	TGCAGTGCTAGAAGGGAATCTAACAACATTCAGTACTTC